This T cell receptor (beta chain) was sequenced in a study of T cells in Graves' hyperthyroidism and ophthalmopathy. Broader study findings: The majority of expanded thyroid clonotypes above 0.001 also appeared in blood.

Trimming took 3 bases from V and 4 from J, leaving 16 bases between them. CDR1 is SGDLS, CDR2 YYNGEE, per germline. This CDR3 has 15 residues. Concerning this clonotype itself: Its antigen is not known.

RNA transcripts yielded amplified TCR beta CDR3 regions. The HTBI set primed first-round TCR CDR3 RT-PCR. Each CDR3 protein gets one entry after TCRdb re-called the multiplex PCR reads with MiXCR. The sample includes over 500,000 distinct CDR3 sequences, around 43% seen only once; the top ten take about 45%. Diagnoses were established using clinical symptoms, serum thyroxine and TRAb, thyroid ultrasound and orbital computed tomography. The receptor comes from an adult woman with Graves' disease, either hyperthyroidism or ophthalmopathy (not recorded which). The chain combines TRBV9 with TRBJ1-1, with unresolved D. The sample was peripheral blood or thyroid tissue (not recorded which). The CDR3 sequence: CASSGHQQRSTEAFF. Here the CDR3 DNA reads TGTGCCAGCAGCGGTCATCAACAGAGGAGCACTGAAGCTTTCTTT.